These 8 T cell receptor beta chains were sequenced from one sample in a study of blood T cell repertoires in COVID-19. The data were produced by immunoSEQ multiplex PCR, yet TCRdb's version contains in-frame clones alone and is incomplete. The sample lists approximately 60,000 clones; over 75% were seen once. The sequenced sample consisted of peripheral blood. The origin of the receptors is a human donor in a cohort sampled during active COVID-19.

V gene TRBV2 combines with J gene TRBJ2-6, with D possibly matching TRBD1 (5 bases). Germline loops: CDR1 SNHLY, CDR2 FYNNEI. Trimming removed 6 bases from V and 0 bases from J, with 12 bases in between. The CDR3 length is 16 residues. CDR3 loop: CASRLTESSGANVLTF. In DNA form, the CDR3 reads TGTGCCAGCAGGCTGACAGAGAGCTCTGGGGCCAACGTCCTGACTTTC.

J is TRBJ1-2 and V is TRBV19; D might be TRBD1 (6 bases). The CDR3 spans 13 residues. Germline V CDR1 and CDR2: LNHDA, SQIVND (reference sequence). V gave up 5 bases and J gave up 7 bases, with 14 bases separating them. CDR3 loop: CASSPRGLSGYTF. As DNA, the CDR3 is TGTGCCAGTAGTCCCAGGGGATTGAGTGGCTACACCTTC. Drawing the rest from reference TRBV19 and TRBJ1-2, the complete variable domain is DGGITQSPKYLFRKEGQNVTLSCEQNLNHDAMYWYRQDPGQGLRLIYYSQIVNDFQKGDIAEGYSVSREKKESFPLTVTSAQKNPTAFYLCASSPRGLSGYTFGSGTRLTVV.

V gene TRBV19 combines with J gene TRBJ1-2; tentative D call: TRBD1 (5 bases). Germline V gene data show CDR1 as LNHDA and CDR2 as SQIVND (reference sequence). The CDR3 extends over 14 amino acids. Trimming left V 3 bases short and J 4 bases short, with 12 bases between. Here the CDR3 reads CASSILGRAYGYTF. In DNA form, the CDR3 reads TGTGCCAGTAGTATCCTGGGCAGGGCCTATGGCTACACCTTC.

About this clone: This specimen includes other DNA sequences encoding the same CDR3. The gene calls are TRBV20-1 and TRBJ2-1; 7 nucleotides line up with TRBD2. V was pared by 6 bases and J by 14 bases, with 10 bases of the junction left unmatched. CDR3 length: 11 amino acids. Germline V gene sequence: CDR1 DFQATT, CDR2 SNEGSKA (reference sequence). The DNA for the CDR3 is TGCAGTGCAACGGGGGAGGGAGAGAAGTTCTTC. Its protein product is CSATGEGEKFF.

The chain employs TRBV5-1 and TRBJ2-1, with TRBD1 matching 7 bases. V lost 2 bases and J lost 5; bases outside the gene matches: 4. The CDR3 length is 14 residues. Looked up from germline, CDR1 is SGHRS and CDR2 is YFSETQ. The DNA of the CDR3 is TGCGCCAGCAGCTTCTACAGGGGCGACAATGAGCAGTTCTTC. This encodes CASSFYRGDNEQFF.

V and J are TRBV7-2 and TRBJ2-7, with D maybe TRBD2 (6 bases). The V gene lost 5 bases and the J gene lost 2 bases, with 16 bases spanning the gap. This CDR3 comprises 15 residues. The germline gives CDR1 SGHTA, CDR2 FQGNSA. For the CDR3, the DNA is TGTGCCAGCAGCAATCTGTGGGGGGTTCCCTACGAGCAGTACTTC. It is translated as CASSNLWGVPYEQYF.

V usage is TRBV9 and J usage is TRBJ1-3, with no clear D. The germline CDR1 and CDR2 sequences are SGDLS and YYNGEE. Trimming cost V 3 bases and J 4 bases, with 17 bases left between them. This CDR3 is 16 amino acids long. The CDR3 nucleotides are TGTGCCAGCAGCGCCTCAGACGGACGGAGGGGAAACACCATATATTTT. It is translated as CASSASDGRRGNTIYF.

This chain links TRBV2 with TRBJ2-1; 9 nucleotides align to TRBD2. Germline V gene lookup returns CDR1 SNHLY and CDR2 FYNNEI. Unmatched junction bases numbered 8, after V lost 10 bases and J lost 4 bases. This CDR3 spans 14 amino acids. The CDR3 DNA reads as TGTGCCACCGCGGGGCGGGGGGGTTACAATGAGCAGTTCTTC. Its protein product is CATAGRGGYNEQFF.